This TCR beta chain was observed in a study of identical twins. Germline values: CDR1 SEHNR, CDR2 FQNEAQ (reference sequence). This CDR3 has 12 amino acids. V was trimmed by 2 bases and J by 4 bases, leaving 5 bases between them. From the 5' RACE reads, TCRdb called clonotypes with MiXCR, one entry per CDR3 protein. The sample has some 690,000 distinct CDR3 sequences, around 20% seen once. These records were also assigned to another study, of T cells expressing NK-cell markers. From that study: The TCR beta repertoires were obtained from sorted CD3+CD56+NKG2C+, CD3+CD56+NKG2C- and CD3+CD56-NKG2C+ T cells. About six of the donors carried dominant NKG2C+ clonotypes that took up about 1.0-7.0% of their CD8+ T cells.

The sequenced sample consisted of PBMCs. The sequence came from a woman aged 18-29 years in good health. The chain has TRBV7-9 and TRBJ1-2; D is uncertain. In DNA, the CDR3 is TGTGCCAGCAGCTTAACCATCTATGGCTACACCTTC. Protein sequence: CASSLTIYGYTF.